Described below is a single T cell receptor beta chain sequence and its context. The entry originates in a study of CD8 T cells in Susac syndrome. The authors reverse transcribed 0.5 to 1 ug RNA with random hexamers. Via MiXCR, TCRdb re-called the immunoSEQ multiplex PCR reads, giving one row per CDR3 protein. The data hold approximately 160,000 distinct CDR3 sequences, with 92% observed a single time. The sample consisted of CD4+ T cells from PBMCs. This receptor was taken from a human donor in good health.

CDR3 sequence: CATASGTSTEQYF. The CDR3 DNA is TGTGCCACCGCATCCGGGACTAGCACCGAGCAGTACTTC. V is TRBV24-1 and J is TRBJ2-7; 9 nucleotides line up with TRBD2. CDR1 and CDR2 (germline): KGHDR, SFDVKD. V was clipped by 9 bases and J by 6 bases; unmatched bases: 8. CDR3 size: 13 residues.